A single sample is the source of the 29 T cell receptor beta chains below, sequenced in a study of shared clonotypes between healthy human individuals. Here immunoSEQ multiplex PCR was the method, and the copy in TCRdb shows in-frame clones only, minus some. The sample lists 2.3 million or so clones, 85% to 95% seen once, with 0.39% in the top ten. The sample comprised naive CD4+ T cells from PBMCs. Subset here: CD45RA+ positively selected. These receptors were taken from a man in his late teens or twenties in good health. Some clones in this sample may be carry-over from other donors' samples.

The DNA of the CDR3 is TGTGCCACCAGCAGAGGGACAAGCCGTAACAATGAGCAGTTCTTC. It translates to CATSRGTSRNNEQFF. The chain combines TRBV15 with TRBJ2-1, with D perhaps TRBD1 (5 bases). The CDR3 contains 15 residues. CDR1 is LNHNV and CDR2 is YYDKDF in the germline V gene (reference sequence). V gave up 1 base and J gave up 5 bases, with 12 bases separating them.

CDR3 sequence (DNA): TGTGCCAGCTTCGGGACTAGCGGGGGGTACAATGAGCAGTTCTTC. It yields the protein CASFGTSGGYNEQFF. V and J are TRBV6-1 and TRBJ2-1; 15 bases match TRBD2. The CDR3 is 15 residues long. The V gene end was trimmed by 8 bases and the J gene end by 4 bases; junction bases not matched to a gene: 3. Germline CDR1 is MNHNS and CDR2 is SASEGT.

This chain uses TRBV4-2 with TRBJ2-1; 8 nucleotides align to TRBD2. The CDR3 covers 16 residues. CDR1 LGHNA and CDR2 YNFKEQ come from the germline V gene. The ends lost 0 bases at V and 2 bases at J; junction bases unmatched: 3. The CDR3 DNA is TGTGCCAGCAGCCAAGACCTAGCGGGCCCCTACAATGAGCAGTTCTTC. It codes for CASSQDLAGPYNEQFF.

The chain joins TRBV16 to TRBJ1-5; TRBD1 matches at 8 bases. CDR3 length: 15 amino acids. The V gene end was trimmed by 4 bases and the J gene end by 6 bases; junction bases not matched to a gene: 8. Germline V CDR1 and CDR2: KGHSY, FQNENV. The CDR3 DNA is TGTGCCAGCAGCCTTACCGGGACAGGATCTCAGCCCCAGCATTTT. It specifies CASSLTGTGSQPQHF.

The chain is built from TRBV27 and TRBJ2-7, with 9 bases aligning to TRBD1. Germline V CDR1 and CDR2: MNHEY, SMNVEV (reference sequence). V was pared by 7 bases and J by 5 bases, with 15 bases of the junction left unmatched. The length of the CDR3 is 16 residues. For the CDR3, the DNA is TGTGCCAGCATTAACCTTCTCCGGGACAGGGCTCACGAGCAGTACTTC. Residues: CASINLLRDRAHEQYF.

The chain links TRBV9 to TRBJ2-1; no clear D gene. Germline V gives CDR1 SGDLS, CDR2 YYNGEE. CDR3 length equals 16 residues. V was pared by 3 bases and J by 0 bases, with 13 bases between. The CDR3 is CASSARPAISYNEQFF. Written as DNA, the CDR3 is TGTGCCAGCAGCGCCCGACCCGCCATCTCCTACAATGAGCAGTTCTTC.

The rearrangement joins TRBV4-1 to TRBJ1-5, with D perhaps matching TRBD1 (5 bases). Trimming cost V 2 bases and J 6 bases, with 11 bases left between them. This CDR3 comprises 14 residues. Germline CDR1 and CDR2: MGHRA and YSYEKL. Here the CDR3 reads CASSQSPGTQPQHF. As DNA, the CDR3 is TGCGCCAGCAGCCAATCACCGGGGACTCAGCCCCAGCATTTT.

This rearrangement joins TRBV5-1 to TRBJ2-2; TRBD2 matches 12 bases. The CDR3 has 17 amino acids. Unmatched junction bases numbered 11, after V lost 4 bases and J lost 7 bases. The germline V gene has CDR1 SGHRS and CDR2 YFSETQ. The CDR3 DNA follows: TGCGCCAGCAGCCTACTAGCGGGGGGAGTATCGTACGGGGAGCTGTTTTTT. Its translation: CASSLLAGGVSYGELFF.

V and J are TRBV2 and TRBJ2-2; 9 bases are shared with TRBD1. Trimming cost V 5 bases and J 6 bases; bases outside gene matches: 1. The length of the CDR3 is 13 residues. Germline CDR1 SNHLY, CDR2 FYNNEI. The CDR3 loop is CASSYRGPGELFF. The CDR3 bases are TGTGCCAGCAGTTACAGGGGGCCCGGGGAGCTGTTTTTT.

This clone occurred a few times. This chain uses TRBV27 with TRBJ1-1, with 7 positions matching TRBD1. V was clipped by 5 bases and J by 4 bases; unmatched bases: 10. The CDR3 runs 15 residues. Germline V gene lookup returns CDR1 MNHEY and CDR2 SMNVEV (reference sequence). DNA of the CDR3: TGTGCCAGCAGTCCTCGACAGGGATATAGCACTGAAGCTTTCTTT. Translating it yields CASSPRQGYSTEAFF.

This rearrangement joins TRBV7-2 to TRBJ2-1; D remains ambiguous. CDR1 SGHTA and CDR2 FQGNSA come from the germline V gene. Trimming shortened V by 4 bases and J by 7 bases, and 17 bases separated the two germline ends. The CDR3 consists of 15 residues. CDR3 DNA: TGTGCCAGCAGCTCTTCTGGGGTCAATTCTAATGAGCAGTTCTTC. Encoded protein: CASSSSGVNSNEQFF.

There are a few counts of this clone. The V gene is TRBV6-1, the J gene TRBJ1-5; D is perhaps TRBD1 (5 bases). This CDR3 has 13 residues. Trimming took off 7 bases at V and 3 bases at J, with 10 bases between the two ends. Germline assignment: CDR1 MNHNS and CDR2 SASEGT. The DNA of the CDR3 is TGTGCCAGCAAGTACAGGATCAATCAGCCCCAGCATTTT. Its protein product is CASKYRINQPQHF.

The gene calls are TRBV2 and TRBJ2-1, with D perhaps assigned TRBD1 or TRBD2 (5 bases each). This CDR3 comprises 11 residues. Trimming removed 11 bases from V and 4 bases from J, with 9 bases in between. Germline CDR1 reads SNHLY; CDR2 reads FYNNEI. The CDR3 bases are TGTGCCGGGGGTGGTTACAATGAGCAGTTCTTC. It translates to CAGGGYNEQFF.

This clone was seen just once. The V and J genes are TRBV29-1 and TRBJ2-2; D call uncertain. The germline V gene encodes CDR1 SQVTM and CDR2 ANQGSEA. The CDR3 extends over 12 amino acids. The V end lost 4 bases, the J end lost 1 base, and 4 bases lay between the germline ends. CDR3 nucleotides: TGCAGCGTTGCCTGGAACACCGGGGAGCTGTTTTTT. Its translation is CSVAWNTGELFF.

The table lists this clone with a count of one. Other DNA sequences in this specimen translate into the identical CDR3. The chain joins TRBV15 to TRBJ2-7; 9 nucleotides line up with TRBD1. The CDR3 runs to 14 residues. The germline V gene encodes CDR1 LNHNV and CDR2 YYDKDF (reference sequence). The ends lost 3 bases at V and 3 bases at J; junction bases unmatched: 3. DNA of the CDR3: TGTGCCACCAGCAGGGACAGGGGAGGCTACGAGCAGTACTTC. It codes for CATSRDRGGYEQYF.

This chain connects TRBV5-1 to TRBJ2-2; 7 bases match TRBD1. Trimming removed 6 bases from V and 4 bases from J; junction bases left unmatched: 9. CDR1 is SGHRS and CDR2 is YFSETQ in the germline V gene. The CDR3 has 15 residues. The CDR3 nucleotides read TGCGCCAGCACCCAGACAGGGAGTAGCACCGGGGAGCTGTTTTTT. Its translation is CASTQTGSSTGELFF.

J is TRBJ2-3 and V is TRBV5-6; TRBD2 agrees at 8 bases. The CDR3 runs 17 residues. CDR1 and CDR2 from the germline V gene are SGHDT and YYEEEE. With V trimmed by 4 bases and J by 5 bases, 15 bases remained unmatched. CDR3: CASSRSLAGTGGDTQYF. CDR3 nucleotides: TGTGCCAGCAGCCGCTCCTTAGCGGGAACGGGCGGAGATACGCAGTATTTT.

Only one count was recorded for this clone. The gene calls are TRBV5-1 and TRBJ1-1; D not resolved. CDR3 length: 14 residues. Germline CDR1 and CDR2: SGHRS and YFSETQ. The V end was cut by 4 bases, the J end by 1 base, with 11 bases between. CDR3 sequence reads: CASSRDGKNTEAFF. CDR3 bases: TGCGCCAGCAGCCGAGACGGGAAGAACACTGAAGCTTTCTTT.

As to this clone: In the same sample, other DNA sequences code for this CDR3. The CDR3 sequence: CASRRNQPQHF. The CDR3 DNA reads as TGTGCCAGCAGGCGTAATCAGCCCCAGCATTTT. This chain uses TRBV6-1 with TRBJ1-5; D gene ambiguous. V lost 6 bases and J 4 bases, leaving 4 bases between the germline ends. The CDR3 is 11 amino acids. Germline V gene data show CDR1 as MNHNS and CDR2 as SASEGT.

The chain couples TRBV30 to TRBJ1-5; D possibly corresponds to TRBD1 (5 bases). Trimming shortened V by 2 bases and J by 0 bases, and 11 bases separated the two germline ends. Germline assignment: CDR1 GTSNPN and CDR2 SVGIG (reference sequence). The CDR3 covers 15 residues. The CDR3 here is CAWSRQLYSNQPQHF. The CDR3 region has the DNA TGTGCCTGGAGTAGACAGCTATATAGCAATCAGCCCCAGCATTTT.

V and J are TRBV18 and TRBJ2-7; 7 nucleotides match TRBD1. V gave up 3 bases and J gave up 6 bases; unmatched junction bases: 8. Germline V gene data show CDR1 as KGHSH and CDR2 as LQKENI. The CDR3 contains 14 residues. As DNA, the CDR3 is TGTGCCAGCTCACCCGGGACAGCCTTCTCCGAGCAGTACTTC. This codes for CASSPGTAFSEQYF.

V is TRBV11-1 and J is TRBJ2-2; no firm D call. This CDR3 contains 15 residues. Trimming left V 3 bases short and J 2 bases short, with 10 bases between. Germline CDR1 SGHAT, CDR2 FQDESV (reference sequence). CDR3 residues: CASSLRGANTGELFF. CDR3 in DNA: TGTGCCAGCAGCTTGAGAGGAGCTAACACCGGGGAGCTGTTTTTT.

In the case of this clone: One junction end disagrees with the germline gene, perhaps due to a read error. The rearrangement joins TRBV10-3 to TRBJ2-3, with 10 bases matching TRBD2. This CDR3 has 11 amino acids. In germline, CDR1 is ENHRY, CDR2 SYGVKD. This chain's CDR3 is CAISSGTSEDF. CDR3 in DNA: TGTGCCATCAGCTCCGGGACTAGCGAGGATTTT.

J is TRBJ1-1 and V is TRBV7-2; D is ambiguous. This CDR3 is 15 amino acids long. Germline-derived CDR1 and CDR2 are SGHTA and FQGNSA. V shed 2 bases and J shed 7 bases, with 17 bases lying between them. CDR3 sequence: CASSLSNSLRFEAFF. The CDR3, as DNA: TGTGCCAGCAGCTTATCAAACAGCCTTCGGTTTGAAGCTTTCTTT.

Comment on this clone: Other DNA sequences in this sample translate to the same CDR3. This chain joins TRBV10-3 and TRBJ2-7; no firm D call. Germline-derived CDR1 and CDR2 are ENHRY and SYGVKD. There are 12 residues in the CDR3. V was cut by 2 bases and J by 3 bases, with 5 bases left in between. The CDR3 here is CAISEGRYEQYF. The CDR3 nucleotides are TGTGCCATCAGTGAGGGACGCTACGAGCAGTACTTC.

The rearrangement links TRBV19 to TRBJ1-2, with a possible D match to TRBD1 (5 bases). Germline values: CDR1 LNHDA, CDR2 SQIVND (reference sequence). V gave up 3 bases and J gave up 3 bases, with 20 bases separating them. This CDR3 is 17 amino acids long. In nucleotides, the CDR3 is TGTGCCAGTAGTATTCTCGATTCCCAGGGAAGAGACTATGGCTACACCTTC. Protein: CASSILDSQGRDYGYTF.

The CDR3 nucleotides read TGTGCCAGCAGTGAACGGTGGCTAGCGGGAGTCTCTTCGGCCGAGCAGTACTTC. Its translation: CASSERWLAGVSSAEQYF. V gene TRBV6-1 combines with J gene TRBJ2-7, with 10 positions matching TRBD2. Germline CDR1 is MNHNS and CDR2 is SASEGT. V lost 2 bases, J lost 6 bases, and 16 bases stayed unmatched. The CDR3 loop spans 18 amino acids.

This chain connects TRBV6-1 to TRBJ1-5; D unclear. This CDR3 is built from 13 residues. Trimming left V 3 bases short and J 1 base short, with 4 bases between. Looked up from germline, CDR1 is MNHNS and CDR2 is SASEGT. Here the CDR3 reads CASSDQSNQPQHF. In nucleotides, the CDR3 is TGTGCCAGCAGTGACCAGAGCAATCAGCCCCAGCATTTT.

The CDR3, as DNA: TGTGCCAGTAGTCCCCGAGAGGACAGGTGGTACGAGCAGTACTTC. Protein product: CASSPREDRWYEQYF. The genes are TRBV19 and TRBJ2-7, with 7 bases matching TRBD1. Looked up from germline, CDR1 is LNHDA and CDR2 is SQIVND (reference sequence). CDR3 length: 15 amino acids. J gave up 4 bases and V 5 bases, and 11 bases lay outside the gene matches.